This TCR beta chain stems from a study of T cell responses to AZD1222 COVID-19 vaccine. Data came from immunoSEQ multiplex PCR; TCRdb stores just in-frame clones and leaves some out. This table holds some 140,000 clones, under 95% found once. Trimming removed 6 bases at V and 2 bases at J, with 14 bases between. The CDR3 loop spans 15 amino acids. Per germline, CDR1 MNHEY and CDR2 SVGAGI. The source material was peripheral blood, sampled on day 0 of AZD1222 vaccination. The rearrangement uses TRBV6-5 and TRBJ2-1, with D perhaps TRBD1 or TRBD2 (5 bases each). The TCR comes from an adult in good health. CDR3 in amino acids: CASRPLGDPYNEQFF. CDR3 DNA: TGTGCCAGCAGGCCCCTAGGGGACCCCTACAATGAGCAGTTCTTC.